This note documents a single TCR beta chain sequence. V was clipped by 4 bases and J by 5 bases, with 15 bases between them. The CDR3 covers 15 residues. Unique molecular identifiers were incorporated when the TCRbeta library was constructed. TCRdb itself ran the PCR reads through MiXCR, one entry per CDR3 protein. The sample lists 200,000 to 300,000 distinct CDR3 sequences, around 12% seen once, with about 2.6% in the top ten. This sample was taken from a study of T-cell reconstitution after alpha-beta-depleted transplantation in children. Specimen: PBMCs from the stem cell graft donor, collected from the stem cell graft. V is TRBV12-3 or TRBV12-4 and J is TRBJ1-5, with D possibly matching TRBD1 (6 bases). This clonotype was obtained from a human donor who donated a stem cell graft to a child with acute lymphoblastic leukemia. The CDR3 nucleotides read TGTGCCAGCAGTTCTGGGGGCCCGGGTGATCAGCCCCAGCATTTT. This translates into CASSSGGPGDQPQHF.